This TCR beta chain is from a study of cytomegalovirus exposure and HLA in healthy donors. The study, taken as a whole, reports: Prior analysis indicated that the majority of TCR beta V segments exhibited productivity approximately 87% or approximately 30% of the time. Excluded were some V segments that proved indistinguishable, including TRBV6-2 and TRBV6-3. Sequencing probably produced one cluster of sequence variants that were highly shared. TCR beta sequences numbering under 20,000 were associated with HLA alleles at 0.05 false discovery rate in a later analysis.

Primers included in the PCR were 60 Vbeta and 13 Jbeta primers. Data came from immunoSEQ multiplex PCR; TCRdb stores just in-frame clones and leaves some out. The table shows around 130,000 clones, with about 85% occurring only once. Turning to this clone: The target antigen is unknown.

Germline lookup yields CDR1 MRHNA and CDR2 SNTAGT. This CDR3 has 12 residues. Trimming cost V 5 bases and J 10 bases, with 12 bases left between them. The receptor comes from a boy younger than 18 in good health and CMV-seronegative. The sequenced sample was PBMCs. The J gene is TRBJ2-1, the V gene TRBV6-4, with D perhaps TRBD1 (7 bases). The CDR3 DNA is TGTGCCAGCAGTTCTCAGGGGGGAGAGCAGTTCTTC. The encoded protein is CASSSQGGEQFF.